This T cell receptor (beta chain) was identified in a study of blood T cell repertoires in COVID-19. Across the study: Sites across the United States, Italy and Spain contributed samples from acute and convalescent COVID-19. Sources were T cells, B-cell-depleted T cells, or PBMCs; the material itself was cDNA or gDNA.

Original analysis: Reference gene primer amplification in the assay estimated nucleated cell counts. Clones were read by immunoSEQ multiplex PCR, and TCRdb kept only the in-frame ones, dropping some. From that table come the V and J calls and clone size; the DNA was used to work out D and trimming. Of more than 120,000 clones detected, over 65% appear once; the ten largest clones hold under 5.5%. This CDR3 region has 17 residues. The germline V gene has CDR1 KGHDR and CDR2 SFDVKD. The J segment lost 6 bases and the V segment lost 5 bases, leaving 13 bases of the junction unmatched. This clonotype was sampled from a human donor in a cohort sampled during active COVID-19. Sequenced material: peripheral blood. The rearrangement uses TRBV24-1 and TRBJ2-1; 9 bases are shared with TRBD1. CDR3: CATSGATGGIFGNEQFF. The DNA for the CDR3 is TGTGCCACCAGTGGAGCGACAGGGGGGATTTTTGGCAATGAGCAGTTCTTC.